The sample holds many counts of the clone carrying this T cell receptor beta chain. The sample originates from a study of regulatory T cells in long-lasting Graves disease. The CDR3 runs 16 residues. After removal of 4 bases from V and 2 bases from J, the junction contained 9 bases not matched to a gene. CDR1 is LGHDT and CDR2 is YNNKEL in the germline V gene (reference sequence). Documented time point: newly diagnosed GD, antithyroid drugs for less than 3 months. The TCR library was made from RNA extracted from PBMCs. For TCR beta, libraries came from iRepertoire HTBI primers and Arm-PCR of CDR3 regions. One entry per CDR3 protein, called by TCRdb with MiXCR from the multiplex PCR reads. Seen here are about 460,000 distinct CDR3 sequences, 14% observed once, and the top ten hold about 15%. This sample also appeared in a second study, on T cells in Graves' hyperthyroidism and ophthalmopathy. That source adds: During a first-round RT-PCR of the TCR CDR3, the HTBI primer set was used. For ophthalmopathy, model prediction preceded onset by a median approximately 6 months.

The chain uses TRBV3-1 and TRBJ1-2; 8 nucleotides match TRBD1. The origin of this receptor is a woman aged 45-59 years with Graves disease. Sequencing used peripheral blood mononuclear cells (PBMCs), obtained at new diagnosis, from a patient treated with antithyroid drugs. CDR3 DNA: TGTGCCAGCAGCCCCCGTGGACAGGGCGCCAACTATGGCTACACCTTC. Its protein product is CASSPRGQGANYGYTF.